The 21 T cell receptor beta chains in this list originate from one sample, sequenced in a study of cytomegalovirus exposure and HLA in healthy donors. In the PCR, 60 Vbeta and 13 Jbeta primers were used. Profiling relied on immunoSEQ multiplex PCR, and the TCRdb table lists in-frame clones only, not all of them. The repertoire includes around 190,000 clones, roughly three quarters of them detected once, and around 1.5% sits in the top ten. The sequencing sample was made of PBMCs. The receptors shown here come from a woman aged 45-60 years in good health and CMV-seronegative.

This chain joins TRBV28 and TRBJ1-6; D possibly corresponds to TRBD1 (5 bases). Trimming took 8 bases from V and 10 from J, leaving 12 bases between them. CDR3 length: 12 amino acids. Per the germline V gene, CDR1 is MDHEN and CDR2 is SYDVKM. CDR3 protein: CASGGVSSPLHF. The CDR3 region has the DNA TGTGCCAGCGGAGGGGTGAGCTCACCCCTCCACTTT.

The genes are TRBV27 and TRBJ2-1; 8 positions match TRBD2. This CDR3 is 18 amino acids long. V trimming: 2 bases; J trimming: 2 bases; junction bases outside the gene matches: 11. CDR1 and CDR2 from the germline V gene are MNHEY and SMNVEV (reference sequence). This chain's CDR3 is CASSLGPRSGDPYNEQFF. The DNA for the CDR3 is TGTGCCAGCAGTTTAGGGCCCCGTAGCGGGGACCCCTACAATGAGCAGTTCTTC.

The chain employs TRBV5-8 and TRBJ2-7; possible D gene TRBD2, 5 bases. Between the trimmed V and J ends, which lost 3 bases and 3 bases, there was a span of 13 bases. The CDR3 has 14 amino acids. Looked up from germline, CDR1 is SGHTS and CDR2 is YDEGEE. In DNA, the CDR3 is TGTGCCAGCAGCTACGGGGAAGAGTACTACGAGCAGTACTTC. As protein: CASSYGEEYYEQYF.

The chain carries TRBV4-3 and TRBJ2-7, with D tentatively TRBD1 (5 bases). Trimming took off 0 bases at V and 4 bases at J, with 13 bases between the two ends. This CDR3 comprises 15 residues. Looked up from germline, CDR1 is LGHNA and CDR2 is YSLEER. The CDR3 sequence: CASSQDRGPVYEQYF. Written as DNA, the CDR3 is TGCGCCAGCAGCCAAGATAGGGGCCCCGTATACGAGCAGTACTTC.

The chain carries TRBV19 and TRBJ2-1; the D is unclear. Germline V gene data show CDR1 as LNHDA and CDR2 as SQIVND (reference sequence). With 2 bases removed from V and 10 bases from J, the gap between germline ends came to 6 bases. The CDR3 consists of 11 residues. CDR3 loop: CASSIFKEQFF. CDR3 nucleotide sequence: TGTGCCAGTAGTATATTTAAAGAGCAGTTCTTC.

This chain connects TRBV6-5 to TRBJ2-1; 9 bases map to TRBD2. V trimming: 4 bases; J trimming: 9 bases; junction bases outside the gene matches: 10. The germline V gene encodes CDR1 MNHEY and CDR2 SVGAGI. The CDR3 is 15 residues long. The CDR3 nucleotides read TGTGCCAGCAGTTTGAGCGGGGGGTTAGTCAGTGAGCAGTTCTTC. Residues: CASSLSGGLVSEQFF.

The CDR3 nucleotides read TGCGCCAGCAGCTTGTCCGGGACTAATTACAATGAGCAGTTCTTC. Amino acids: CASSLSGTNYNEQFF. The chain uses TRBV5-1 and TRBJ2-1; 7 bases match TRBD2. Germline CDR1 reads SGHRS; CDR2 reads YFSETQ. J was trimmed by 4 bases and V by 1 base; bases with no gene match: 5. There are 15 residues in the CDR3. The full variable domain, its missing parts supplied by reference TRBV5-1 and TRBJ2-1, is KAGVTQTPRYLIKTRGQQVTLSCSPISGHRSVSWYQQTPGQGLQFLFEYFSETQRNKGNFPGRFSGRQFSNSRSEMNVSTLELGDSALYLCASSLSGTNYNEQFFGPGTRLTVL.

J is TRBJ2-3 and V is TRBV27; TRBD2 aligns across 9 bases. This CDR3 comprises 19 residues. Losses at the gene ends were 11 bases for V and 0 bases for J; bases not matched to a gene: 21. Germline V gene lookup returns CDR1 MNHEY and CDR2 SMNVEV (reference sequence). The CDR3 DNA follows: TGTGCCTCCTCTCCGGGACTAGCAGCTTCTGCTGCTAGCACAGATACGCAGTATTTT. Its protein product is CASSPGLAASAASTDTQYF.

This clone was counted only a few times. The chain carries TRBV5-5 and TRBJ1-1; 8 bases map to TRBD1. The length of the CDR3 is 15 residues. Per germline, CDR1 SGHKS and CDR2 YYEKEE (reference sequence). J lost 1 base, V lost 4 bases, and 6 bases had no gene match. The CDR3 bases are TGTGCCAGCAGCCCAGGACAGGGATGGAACACTGAAGCTTTCTTT. Encoded protein: CASSPGQGWNTEAFF.

V and J are TRBV6-1 and TRBJ1-5; 9 nucleotides align to TRBD1. J lost 4 bases, V lost 4 bases, and 11 bases had no gene match. CDR1 is MNHNS and CDR2 is SASEGT in the germline V gene. The CDR3 runs to 17 residues. CDR3 sequence: CASSVLDRGKGNQPQHF. CDR3 DNA: TGTGCCAGCAGTGTACTGGACAGGGGAAAGGGGAATCAGCCCCAGCATTTT.

CDR3 residues: CASRRKRDTGPINTEAFF. CDR3 coding DNA: TGTGCCAGTAGACGCAAACGGGACACGGGGCCAATTAACACTGAAGCTTTCTTT. The chain combines TRBV19 with TRBJ1-1; D may be TRBD1 (6 bases). CDR3 size: 18 residues. The germline gives CDR1 LNHDA, CDR2 SQIVND (reference sequence). Trimming removed 6 bases from V and 2 bases from J, with 25 bases in between.

The V gene is TRBV5-1, the J gene TRBJ2-1; possibly TRBD1 for D (6 bases). V lost 2 bases and J lost 8, with 14 bases in between. Germline values: CDR1 SGHRS, CDR2 YFSETQ. The CDR3 extends over 14 amino acids. The chain's CDR3 is CASSLGQFWDEQFF. In DNA, the CDR3 is TGCGCCAGCAGCTTAGGACAGTTCTGGGATGAGCAGTTCTTC. Using reference TRBV5-1 and TRBJ2-1 for the parts outside the CDR3, the full variable domain is KAGVTQTPRYLIKTRGQQVTLSCSPISGHRSVSWYQQTPGQGLQFLFEYFSETQRNKGNFPGRFSGRQFSNSRSEMNVSTLELGDSALYLCASSLGQFWDEQFFGPGTRLTVL.

V and J are TRBV2 and TRBJ1-1; D gene unclear. The V gene lost 2 bases and the J gene lost 5 bases, with 9 bases spanning the gap. Germline V CDR1 and CDR2: SNHLY, FYNNEI. This CDR3 has 13 amino acids. CDR3 coding DNA: TGTGCCAGCAGTGAATCTGTTAGAACTGAAGCTTTCTTT. It translates to CASSESVRTEAFF.

The rearrangement uses TRBV19 and TRBJ1-1; 7 bases align to TRBD1. Trimming at V came to 5 bases and at J to 2 bases, leaving 11 bases not matched to a gene. The CDR3 totals 16 residues. CDR1 and CDR2 (germline): LNHDA, SQIVND (reference sequence). CDR3: CASSGLRGRANTEAFF. As DNA, the CDR3 is TGTGCCAGTAGTGGATTGAGGGGGCGAGCTAACACTGAAGCTTTCTTT.

The chain links TRBV7-2 to TRBJ2-7; 14 bases are shared with TRBD2. This CDR3 comprises 17 residues. Germline CDR1 is SGHTA and CDR2 is FQGNSA. J was trimmed by 3 bases and V by 7 bases; bases with no gene match: 11. CDR3 sequence: CASMRTSGGNTYYEQYF. The CDR3 DNA reads TGTGCCAGCATGCGGACTAGCGGGGGGAATACCTACTACGAGCAGTACTTC.

CDR3 region: CASSEFSPITGELFF. The CDR3 coding sequence is TGTGCCAGCAGTGAATTCTCGCCTATCACCGGGGAGCTGTTTTTT. The chain links TRBV2 to TRBJ2-2, with D uncertain. There are 15 residues in the CDR3. Germline V CDR1 and CDR2: SNHLY, FYNNEI. With 2 bases removed from V and 4 bases from J, the gap between germline ends came to 11 bases. Supplemented by reference TRBV2 and TRBJ2-2, the full variable domain reads EPEVTQTPSHQVTQMGQEVILRCVPISNHLYFYWYRQILGQKVEFLVSFYNNEISEKSEIFDDQFSVERPDGSNFTLKIRSTKLEDSAMYFCASSEFSPITGELFFGEGSRLTVL.

This rearrangement joins TRBV18 to TRBJ2-4, with D perhaps TRBD1 (5 bases). This CDR3 spans 16 amino acids. Germline V lookup: CDR1 KGHSH, CDR2 LQKENI. V lost 1 base and J lost 0, with 10 bases in between. CDR3 amino acids: CASSPLAGLAKNIQYF. In DNA, the CDR3 is TGTGCCAGCTCACCACTAGCAGGGTTAGCCAAAAACATTCAGTACTTC.

V and J are TRBV6-6 and TRBJ1-5; the D is unclear. The V gene lost 4 bases and the J gene lost 0 bases, with 4 bases spanning the gap. The germline CDR1 and CDR2 sequences are MNHNY and SVGAGI (reference sequence). The CDR3 totals 13 residues. This chain's CDR3 is CASSSYSNQPQHF. The CDR3 DNA follows: TGTGCCAGCAGTTCTTATAGCAATCAGCCCCAGCATTTT.

CDR3 in amino acids: CASSFAGQSQYF. In nucleotides, the CDR3 is TGTGCCAGCAGTTTCGCCGGACAGTCGCAGTACTTC. The rearrangement uses TRBV6-5 and TRBJ2-7; D is possibly TRBD1 (6 bases). Trimming removed 4 bases at V and 9 bases at J, with 13 bases between. The germline gives CDR1 MNHEY, CDR2 SVGAGI. The CDR3 extends over 12 amino acids.

The rearrangement links TRBV28 to TRBJ1-2; 10 bases are a match to TRBD1. The J segment lost 8 bases and the V segment lost 4 bases, leaving 1 base of the junction unmatched. This CDR3 region has 12 residues. Germline-derived CDR1 and CDR2 are MDHEN and SYDVKM. The CDR3 loop reads CASSSTGGGYTF. The CDR3 DNA is TGTGCCAGCAGTTCGACAGGGGGCGGCTACACCTTC.

The genes are TRBV29-1 and TRBJ2-3; 9 bases fit TRBD1. Germline lookup yields CDR1 SQVTM and CDR2 ANQGSEA. CDR3 length: 14 residues. V trimming: 4 bases; J trimming: 4 bases; junction bases outside the gene matches: 6. This CDR3 is CSVGGQGVSDTQYF. CDR3 nucleotides: TGCAGCGTTGGGGGACAGGGTGTTTCAGATACGCAGTATTTT.